A single sample is the source of the 26 T cell receptor beta chains below, sequenced in a study of control samples from healthy donors and cancer patients. Only in-frame clones appear in the TCRdb table, and some are missing; sequencing was by immunoSEQ multiplex PCR. Among around 230,000 clones listed, around 94% were seen once. Sequencing input: blood. These receptors were taken from a man aged 50 to 60 in good health.

This chain connects TRBV28 to TRBJ2-3; 15 bases agree with TRBD2. Losses at the gene ends were 2 bases for V and 0 bases for J; bases not matched to a gene: 12. Germline values: CDR1 MDHEN, CDR2 SYDVKM. The CDR3 length is 21 residues. The CDR3 region has the DNA TGTGCCAGCAGTTTACCAGGACTAGCGGGGGGGTATCCGTGGAGCACAGATACGCAGTATTTT. This codes for CASSLPGLAGGYPWSTDTQYF.

The J gene is TRBJ1-5, the V gene TRBV11-2; D is possibly TRBD1 (5 bases). The CDR3 is 15 residues long. V lost 4 bases, J lost 1 base, and 11 bases lay in between. In germline, CDR1 is SGHAT, CDR2 FQNNGV. CDR3 sequence reads: CASSWDRGSNQPQHF. CDR3 bases: TGTGCCAGCAGCTGGGACCGAGGGAGCAATCAGCCCCAGCATTTT.

A word on this clone: This sample also contains other DNA sequences that code for the same CDR3. J is TRBJ1-2 and V is TRBV7-9; the D is unclear. Trimming took 5 bases from V and 7 from J, leaving 8 bases between them. This CDR3 region has 11 residues. Per the germline V gene, CDR1 is SEHNR and CDR2 is FQNEAQ (reference sequence). The DNA of the CDR3 is TGTGCCAGCAGCCCAGACGGTGGCTACACCTTC. It is translated as CASSPDGGYTF.

This chain connects TRBV27 to TRBJ2-3, with 12 bases lining up with TRBD2. Trimming at V came to 6 bases and at J to 3 bases, leaving 7 bases not matched to a gene. Germline assignment: CDR1 MNHEY and CDR2 SMNVEV (reference sequence). The CDR3 loop spans 16 amino acids. Here the CDR3 DNA reads TGTGCCAGCAGCCCCTCTCTAGCGGGGGGGACAGATACGCAGTATTTT. Translated: CASSPSLAGGTDTQYF.

V is TRBV2 and J is TRBJ1-2, with D perhaps TRBD1 (5 bases). The CDR3 runs to 13 residues. Trimming left V 1 base short and J 12 bases short, with 15 bases between. In germline, CDR1 is SNHLY, CDR2 FYNNEI. The CDR3 nucleotides read TGTGCCAGCAGTGAAGGTCAGGGCCAGACCGACACCTTC. Translated, it gives CASSEGQGQTDTF.

Here the CDR3 reads CASSMIELIQTDYGYTF. CDR3 in DNA: TGTGCCAGTAGTATGATAGAGTTGATACAGACAGACTATGGCTACACCTTC. The chain has TRBV19 and TRBJ1-2; the D gene is possibly TRBD1 (5 bases). The CDR3 has 17 amino acids. Trimming removed 3 bases from V and 3 bases from J, with 20 bases in between. Germline loops: CDR1 LNHDA, CDR2 SQIVND (reference sequence).

The chain uses TRBV19 and TRBJ2-3, with D unresolved. Per germline, CDR1 LNHDA and CDR2 SQIVND (reference sequence). Trimming pared 3 bases from V and 6 bases from J, leaving 7 bases between. CDR3 size: 12 residues. The CDR3 loop is CASSIRWDTQYF. In nucleotides, the CDR3 is TGTGCCAGTAGTATTCGGTGGGATACGCAGTATTTT.

The table lists this clone with a count of one. The CDR3 DNA is TGTGCCAGCAGCCTTGGAAGAGGGGTTTATAGCAATCAGCCCCAGCATTTT. It codes for CASSLGRGVYSNQPQHF. This rearrangement joins TRBV5-6 to TRBJ1-5; possible D gene TRBD1, 5 bases. The CDR3 consists of 17 residues. V lost 4 bases to trimming and J lost 0 bases, with 17 bases between them. Germline lookup yields CDR1 SGHDT and CDR2 YYEEEE.

The chain carries TRBV4-1 and TRBJ1-6; D uncertain. Trimming took 2 bases from V and 3 from J, leaving 20 bases between them. Germline CDR1 MGHRA, CDR2 YSYEKL. CDR3 size: 19 residues. The CDR3 DNA reads TGCGCCAGCAGCCAATTCCCCCGCAGAACCACTTACTATAATTCACCCCTCCACTTT. This encodes CASSQFPRRTTYYNSPLHF.

Notes on this clone: The same CDR3 arises from other DNA sequences in this sample as well. This chain joins TRBV10-1 and TRBJ2-5; D may be TRBD1 or TRBD2 (6 bases each). V was shortened by 0 bases and J by 6 bases, with 14 bases between the two germline ends. In germline, CDR1 is WNHNN, CDR2 SYGVQD (reference sequence). This CDR3 has 15 residues. This CDR3 reads CASSESGGGAQTQYF. CDR3 in DNA: TGCGCCAGCAGTGAGTCGGGGGGCGGGGCACAGACCCAGTACTTC.

J is TRBJ2-5 and V is TRBV19; 8 bases map to TRBD2. Germline V lookup: CDR1 LNHDA, CDR2 SQIVND (reference sequence). This CDR3 spans 16 amino acids. J gave up 4 bases and V 4 bases, and 11 bases lay outside the gene matches. The chain's CDR3 is CASSTLDYGGGETQYF. The CDR3 DNA sequence: TGTGCCAGTAGTACTTTAGATTACGGGGGGGGAGAGACCCAGTACTTC.

V is TRBV5-1 and J is TRBJ2-7; 7 bases line up with TRBD1. The junction had 2 bases not matched to a gene; V was cut back by 3 bases and J by 2 bases. There are 13 residues in the CDR3. Germline V gene data show CDR1 as SGHRS and CDR2 as YFSETQ. CDR3 sequence reads: CASSWGTAYEQYF. For the CDR3, the DNA is TGCGCCAGCAGCTGGGGGACAGCCTACGAGCAGTACTTC.

The chain is built from TRBV28 and TRBJ2-1; either TRBD1 or TRBD2 may supply D (6 bases each). Trimming left V 6 bases short and J 6 bases short, with 18 bases between. The CDR3 loop spans 15 amino acids. CDR1 MDHEN and CDR2 SYDVKM come from the germline V gene. The CDR3 reads CASRPSGARGNEQFF. The CDR3 DNA is TGTGCCAGCAGACCCTCGGGGGCGCGGGGCAATGAGCAGTTCTTC.

This chain's CDR3 is CASSSQQGNAETQYF. CDR3 DNA: TGTGCCAGCAGCTCGCAACAGGGGAATGCAGAGACCCAGTACTTC. J is TRBJ2-5 and V is TRBV5-4; 7 bases map to TRBD1. The germline gives CDR1 SGHNT, CDR2 YYREEE (reference sequence). Trimming at V came to 3 bases and at J to 4 bases, leaving 9 bases not matched to a gene. The CDR3 runs 15 residues. The complete variable domain, with remaining parts taken from reference TRBV5-4 and TRBJ2-5, reads ETGVTQSPTHLIKTRGQQVTLRCSSQSGHNTVSWYQQALGQGPQFIFQYYREEENGRGNFPPRFSGLQFPNYSSELNVNALELDDSALYLCASSSQQGNAETQYFGPGTRLLVL.

In nucleotides, the CDR3 is TGTGCCAGCAGCTTGGGAGCAGGGAATCTTTCACCCCTCCACTTT. Protein: CASSLGAGNLSPLHF. The chain carries TRBV11-2 and TRBJ1-6; TRBD1 might be the D (5 bases). Trimming left V 3 bases short and J 9 bases short, with 15 bases between. The CDR3 is 15 residues long. CDR1 is SGHAT, CDR2 FQNNGV, per germline.

V usage is TRBV9 and J usage is TRBJ1-1; 8 nucleotides line up with TRBD1. CDR3 length equals 17 residues. Germline V gives CDR1 SGDLS, CDR2 YYNGEE. J gave up 0 bases and V 0 bases, and 7 bases lay outside the gene matches. In DNA form, the CDR3 reads TGTGCCAGCAGCGTAGGCGCAGGGGGCTCTTTGAACACTGAAGCTTTCTTT. Translating gives CASSVGAGGSLNTEAFF.

The rearrangement links TRBV18 to TRBJ1-1; 9 positions agree with TRBD1. CDR1 and CDR2 from the germline V gene are KGHSH and LQKENI. Trimming removed 4 bases from V and 7 bases from J; junction bases left unmatched: 4. This CDR3 contains 13 residues. The CDR3 nucleotides are TGTGCCAGCTCACGGGACAGGGAGGATGAAGCTTTCTTT. This sequence encodes CASSRDREDEAFF. The full variable domain, in which reference TRBV18 and TRBJ1-1 provide the parts outside the CDR3, is NAGVMQNPRHLVRRRGQEARLRCSPMKGHSHVYWYRQLPEEGLKFMVYLQKENIIDESGMPKERFSAEFPKEGPSILRIQQVVRGDSAAYFCASSRDREDEAFFGQGTRLTVV.

The V gene is TRBV5-1, the J gene TRBJ1-1; D perhaps matches TRBD1 (6 bases). This CDR3 spans 16 amino acids. V gave up 3 bases and J gave up 1 base, with 16 bases separating them. Germline assignment: CDR1 SGHRS and CDR2 YFSETQ. CDR3 sequence (DNA): TGCGCCAGCAGCTCACAGGCGGGGGCGACGAACACTGAAGCTTTCTTT. It codes for CASSSQAGATNTEAFF.

The chain carries TRBV5-4 and TRBJ1-2; 8 bases agree with TRBD1. CDR1 is SGHNT, CDR2 YYREEE, per germline (reference sequence). Losses at the gene ends were 3 bases for V and 4 bases for J; bases not matched to a gene: 8. The CDR3 totals 15 residues. CDR3 region: CASSSGGGQAYGYTF. CDR3 nucleotide sequence: TGTGCCAGCAGCTCGGGGGGGGGACAGGCCTATGGCTACACCTTC.

V usage is TRBV7-2 and J usage is TRBJ2-7; a weak D match, TRBD1 (7 bases). The CDR3 contains 13 residues. Trimming shortened V by 5 bases and J by 7 bases, and 15 bases separated the two germline ends. Germline values: CDR1 SGHTA, CDR2 FQGNSA. CDR3 sequence: CASSGFQGGEQYF. DNA for the CDR3: TGTGCCAGCAGCGGATTTCAGGGGGGAGAGCAGTACTTC. The complete variable domain, with remaining parts taken from reference TRBV7-2 and TRBJ2-7, reads GAGVSQSPSNKVTEKGKDVELRCDPISGHTALYWYRQSLGQGLEFLIYFQGNSAPDKSGLPSDRFSAERTGGSVSTLTIQRTQQEDSAVYLCASSGFQGGEQYFGPGTRLTVT.

This chain links TRBV7-2 with TRBJ2-7; no clear D. CDR1 is SGHTA and CDR2 is FQGNSA in the germline V gene. This CDR3 has 12 residues. Trimming stripped 2 bases from V and 1 base from J, with 3 bases between. CDR3 residues: CASSLSSYEQYF. CDR3 sequence (DNA): TGTGCCAGCAGCTTATCGTCCTACGAGCAGTACTTC.

The V and J genes are TRBV2 and TRBJ2-7, with D hard to call. From germline, CDR1 is SNHLY and CDR2 FYNNEI. The CDR3 length is 15 residues. The germline V and J ends were trimmed by 1 base and 0 bases, with 10 bases remaining between them. The CDR3 here is CASSEGSSSSYEQYV. The CDR3 bases are TGTGCCAGCAGTGAAGGTTCCTCCAGCTCCTACGAGCAGTACGTC.

This chain uses TRBV7-9 with TRBJ2-5; maybe TRBD2 (6 bases). Per the germline V gene, CDR1 is SEHNR and CDR2 is FQNEAQ (reference sequence). The V gene lost 5 bases and the J gene lost 2 bases, with 18 bases spanning the gap. The CDR3 is 16 residues long. CDR3 coding DNA: TGTGCCAGCAGCCCCCCTACGGGACTTTTTCAAGAGACCCAGTACTTC. It yields the protein CASSPPTGLFQETQYF.

The chain couples TRBV5-1 to TRBJ2-1; TRBD1 aligns across 10 bases. Germline CDR1 is SGHRS and CDR2 is YFSETQ. CDR3 length: 14 amino acids. The ends lost 1 base at V and 9 bases at J; junction bases unmatched: 4. The DNA of the CDR3 is TGCGCCAGCAGCTTGAGGACAGGGGGAGGTGAGCAGTTCTTC. This encodes CASSLRTGGGEQFF.

This clone was recorded once. This rearrangement joins TRBV18 to TRBJ2-7; D call uncertain. The germline V gene encodes CDR1 KGHSH and CDR2 LQKENI. This CDR3 region has 13 residues. Trimming left V 1 base short and J 4 bases short, with 8 bases between. CDR3 nucleotides: TGTGCCAGCTCACCACAGGATGTATACGAGCAGTACTTC. The encoded protein is CASSPQDVYEQYF.

This chain uses TRBV18 with TRBJ1-3; possible D gene TRBD1, 6 bases. The CDR3 is 14 residues long. Germline CDR1 is KGHSH and CDR2 is LQKENI. The V gene lost 3 bases and the J gene lost 4 bases, with 10 bases spanning the gap. This CDR3 reads CASSPSGGGNTIYF. The CDR3 DNA reads as TGTGCCAGCTCACCCTCGGGGGGCGGAAACACCATATATTTT.